One sample yielded the 2 T cell receptor beta chains listed below, sequenced in a study of response to subunit inactivated influenza vaccine. TCRdb re-called the RT-PCR reads with MiXCR, one entry per CDR3 protein. In the table there are a few hundred thousand distinct CDR3 sequences, approximately 15% of which are singletons. This sample comprised PBMCs from blood, obtained 11 to 12 days after vaccination. The receptor set was obtained from a man between 45 and 60 years old who received an inactivated influenza vaccine.

The chain's CDR3 is CASSLLPSEQFF. In DNA, the CDR3 is TGTGCCAGCAGCTTACTCCCTTCTGAGCAGTTCTTC. The chain combines TRBV7-2 with TRBJ2-1; D unclear. Germline V gene lookup returns CDR1 SGHTA and CDR2 FQGNSA. The CDR3 sequence is 12 residues long. V dropped 2 bases and J dropped 9 bases, with 8 bases sitting between them.

The genes are TRBV27 and TRBJ1-5; 9 bases map to TRBD1. V gave up 2 bases and J gave up 5 bases; unmatched junction bases: 10. This CDR3 region has 17 residues. Per germline, CDR1 MNHEY and CDR2 SMNVEV (reference sequence). The CDR3 loop reads CASSLIGTGIVDQPQHF. The DNA of the CDR3 is TGTGCCAGCAGTTTAATTGGGACAGGGATAGTGGATCAGCCCCAGCATTTT.